What follows are 16 T cell receptor beta chains derived from one specimen sequenced in a study of CD8+ T cells in alopecia areata (dated by TCRdb to 2017 to 2018). Library preparation used the immunoSEQ multiplex PCR assay. To provide template for TCR sequencing, every sample had RNA extracted and reverse transcribed into cDNA. TCRdb limited this immuneACCESS table to in-frame rearrangements with V and J called. A share of clones is missing; checked studies link under half to unresolved V genes, and the rest is unexplained. In all, the sample holds about 110,000 clones, and around 55% of those were seen once. Roughly 19% of the sample comes from the top ten. Sequencing was performed on CD8+ T cells sorted from blood. The source is a human donor in good health.

The rearrangement uses TRBV6-5 and TRBJ1-5; TRBD1 agrees at 8 bases. Germline V gives CDR1 MNHEY, CDR2 SVGAGI. CDR3 length equals 16 residues. J gave up 4 bases and V 4 bases, and 9 bases lay outside the gene matches. The CDR3 region is CASSSTSGQGNQPQHF. DNA for the CDR3: TGTGCCAGCAGTTCCACCTCTGGACAGGGAAATCAGCCCCAGCATTTT.

The chain combines TRBV11-2 with TRBJ2-2, with D unresolved. Trimming removed 0 bases at V and 11 bases at J, with 10 bases between. The CDR3 length is 13 residues. Germline loops: CDR1 SGHAT, CDR2 FQNNGV. For the CDR3, the DNA is TGTGCCAGCAGCTTAGATCTAAGGGTTGAGCTGTTTTTT. This codes for CASSLDLRVELFF.

The chain is built from TRBV6-5 and TRBJ1-2, with D maybe TRBD1 (5 bases). The germline gives CDR1 MNHEY, CDR2 SVGAGI. The CDR3 has 15 amino acids. Trimming took 4 bases from V and 4 from J, leaving 16 bases between them. For the CDR3, the DNA is TGTGCCAGCAGTTCGGGGCGCGGATACGGCTATGGCTACACCTTC. Translated, it gives CASSSGRGYGYGYTF.

This clone was observed a few times. The V call is TRBV6-5, the J call TRBJ1-2, with D possibly TRBD1 on 6 matching bases. CDR3 length equals 16 residues. Germline assignment: CDR1 MNHEY and CDR2 SVGAGI. The V gene lost 2 bases and the J gene lost 4 bases, with 17 bases spanning the gap. The chain's CDR3 is CASSYLRTATGYGYTF. The CDR3 DNA follows: TGTGCCAGCAGTTACCTCAGGACAGCTACGGGCTATGGCTACACCTTC.

This clone was seen only a few times. This sequence joins TRBV7-9 and TRBJ2-1; 9 bases match TRBD2. This CDR3 spans 17 amino acids. V was pared by 0 bases and J by 3 bases, with 6 bases of the junction left unmatched. Germline V lookup: CDR1 SEHNR, CDR2 FQNEAQ (reference sequence). The DNA of the CDR3 is TGTGCCAGCAGCTTAGCGCTGACTAGCGGAGACTACAATGAGCAGTTCTTC. This codes for CASSLALTSGDYNEQFF.

J is TRBJ2-1 and V is TRBV9; D remains unclear. The CDR3 loop spans 12 amino acids. V dropped 5 bases and J dropped 6 bases, with 9 bases sitting between them. Per germline, CDR1 SGDLS and CDR2 YYNGEE. The CDR3 sequence is CASSDTINEQFF. The CDR3 region has the DNA TGTGCCAGCAGTGATACTATCAATGAGCAGTTCTTC.

The chain couples TRBV19 to TRBJ1-1, with a weak D call TRBD1 (5 bases). This CDR3 is built from 17 residues. Germline V CDR1 and CDR2: LNHDA, SQIVND (reference sequence). Trimming pared 2 bases from V and 1 base from J, leaving 17 bases between. CDR3 in amino acids: CASSIMEAGRANTEAFF. The CDR3 nucleotides read TGTGCCAGTAGTATAATGGAGGCGGGGCGGGCGAACACTGAAGCTTTCTTT.

In its sample, this clone was seen a few times. The chain recombines TRBV7-9 with TRBJ2-3; D assignment may be TRBD1 or TRBD2 (6 bases each). Deletions cut 5 bases from V and 0 bases from J, with 15 bases between. Germline V gene lookup returns CDR1 SEHNR and CDR2 FQNEAQ (reference sequence). The CDR3 is made up of 16 amino acids. The CDR3 nucleotides are TGTGCCAGCAGCCCCAAGGAGGGGGTGAGCACAGATACGCAGTATTTT. It specifies CASSPKEGVSTDTQYF.

This clone was counted between two and nine times. The gene calls are TRBV4-3 and TRBJ2-2; no clear D. This CDR3 contains 14 residues. CDR1 and CDR2 (germline): LGHNA, YSLEER. Trimming pared 4 bases from V and 7 bases from J, leaving 13 bases between. CDR3 bases: TGCGCCAGCAGCCGAGATACTTGGGGCGGGGAGCTGTTTTTT. Translating gives CASSRDTWGGELFF.

The genes are TRBV29-1 and TRBJ2-3; possible D gene TRBD2, 5 bases. Trimming pared 0 bases from V and 2 bases from J, leaving 9 bases between. The CDR3 contains 14 residues. Per germline, CDR1 SQVTM and CDR2 ANQGSEA. This chain's CDR3 is CSVEEDLFTDTQYF. In DNA form, the CDR3 reads TGCAGCGTTGAAGAGGACTTGTTCACAGATACGCAGTATTTT.

The V call is TRBV2, the J call TRBJ2-3; 7 bases line up with TRBD2. CDR3 size: 15 residues. V was clipped by 3 bases and J by 2 bases; unmatched bases: 5. Germline CDR1 SNHLY, CDR2 FYNNEI. Here the CDR3 reads CASSDPAGTTDTQYF. In DNA, the CDR3 is TGTGCCAGCAGTGACCCAGCGGGGACCACAGATACGCAGTATTTT.

This clone has a handful of counts. V gene TRBV10-3 combines with J gene TRBJ2-1; D gene uncertain. The CDR3 has 14 amino acids. V lost 1 base, J lost 8 bases, and 12 bases lay in between. Germline V gene data show CDR1 as ENHRY and CDR2 as SYGVKD. The CDR3 region is CAISELNRRHEQFF. The CDR3 region has the DNA TGTGCCATCAGTGAGTTGAATAGGAGACATGAGCAGTTCTTC.

The chain is built from TRBV9 and TRBJ2-5, with TRBD2 identical over 8 bases. CDR1 is SGDLS, CDR2 YYNGEE, per germline. With 2 bases clipped from V and 1 base from J, the junction kept 4 bases outside the gene matches. The CDR3 contains 15 residues. In DNA form, the CDR3 reads TGTGCCAGCAGCGTTTCCGGGACTAGCCAAGAGACCCAGTACTTC. It codes for CASSVSGTSQETQYF.

V is TRBV27 and J is TRBJ2-7; no definite D call. CDR1 is MNHEY, CDR2 SMNVEV, per germline (reference sequence). The CDR3 consists of 13 residues. Trimming left V 2 bases short and J 2 bases short, with 7 bases between. Here the CDR3 DNA reads TGTGCCAGCAGTTTAGCCGCCCCCTACGAGCAGTACTTC. Its translation is CASSLAAPYEQYF.

This chain links TRBV15 with TRBJ2-1; D tentatively reads TRBD1 or TRBD2 (6 bases each). V lost 0 bases to trimming and J lost 8 bases, with 14 bases between them. Germline V gene lookup returns CDR1 LNHNV and CDR2 YYDKDF (reference sequence). This CDR3 comprises 15 residues. CDR3 sequence reads: CATSRDDGGGDEQFF. The CDR3, as DNA: TGTGCCACCAGCAGAGATGACGGGGGCGGCGATGAGCAGTTCTTC.

V gene TRBV10-3 combines with J gene TRBJ2-7, with a tentative D call TRBD1 (6 bases). CDR1 is ENHRY and CDR2 is SYGVKD in the germline V gene. V gave up 11 bases and J gave up 3 bases, with 14 bases separating them. The CDR3 consists of 12 residues. The CDR3 sequence: CAAGAVRYEQYF. The CDR3 DNA sequence: TGTGCCGCAGGGGCAGTCCGCTACGAGCAGTACTTC.